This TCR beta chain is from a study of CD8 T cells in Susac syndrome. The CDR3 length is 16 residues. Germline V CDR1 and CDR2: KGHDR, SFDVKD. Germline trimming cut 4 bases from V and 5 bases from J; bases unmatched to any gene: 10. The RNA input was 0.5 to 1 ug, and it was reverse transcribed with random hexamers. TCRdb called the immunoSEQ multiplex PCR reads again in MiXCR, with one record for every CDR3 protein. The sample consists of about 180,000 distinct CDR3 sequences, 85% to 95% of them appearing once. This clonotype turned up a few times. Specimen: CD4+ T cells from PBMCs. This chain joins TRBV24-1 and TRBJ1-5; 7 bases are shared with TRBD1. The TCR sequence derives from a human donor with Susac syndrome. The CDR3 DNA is TGTGCCACCAGTGACACAAGACAGGGTGGGGATCAGCCCCAGCATTTT. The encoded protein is CATSDTRQGGDQPQHF.